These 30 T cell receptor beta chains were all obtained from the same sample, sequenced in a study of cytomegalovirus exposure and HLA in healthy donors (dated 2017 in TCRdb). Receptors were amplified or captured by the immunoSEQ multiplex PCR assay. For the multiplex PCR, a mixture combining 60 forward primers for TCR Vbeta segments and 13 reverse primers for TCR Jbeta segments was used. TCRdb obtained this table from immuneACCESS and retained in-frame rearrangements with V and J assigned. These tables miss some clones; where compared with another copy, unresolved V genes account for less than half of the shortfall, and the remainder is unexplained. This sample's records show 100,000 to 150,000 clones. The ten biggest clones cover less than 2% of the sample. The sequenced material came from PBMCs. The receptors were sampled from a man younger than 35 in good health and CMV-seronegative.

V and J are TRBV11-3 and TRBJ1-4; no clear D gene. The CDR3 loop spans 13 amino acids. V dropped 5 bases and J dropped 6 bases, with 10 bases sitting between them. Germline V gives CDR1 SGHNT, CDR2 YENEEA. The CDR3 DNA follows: TGTGCCAGCAGCCCACCTACAGATGAAAAACTGTTTTTT. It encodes CASSPPTDEKLFF.

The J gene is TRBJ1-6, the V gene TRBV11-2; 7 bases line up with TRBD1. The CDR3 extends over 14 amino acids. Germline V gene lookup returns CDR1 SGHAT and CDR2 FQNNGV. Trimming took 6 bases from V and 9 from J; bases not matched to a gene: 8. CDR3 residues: CASRPLQGSSPLHF. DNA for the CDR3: TGTGCCAGCAGGCCGTTACAGGGGAGTTCACCCCTCCACTTT. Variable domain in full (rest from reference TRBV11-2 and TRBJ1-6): EAGVAQSPRYKIIEKRQSVAFWCNPISGHATLYWYQQILGQGPKLLIQFQNNGVVDDSQLPKDRFSAERLKGVDSTLKIQPAKLEDSAVYLCASRPLQGSSPLHFGNGTRLTVT.

As DNA, the CDR3 is TGTGCCAGCAGCTTGACCCTAGCGGGAGGCGGGCGGGAGCAGTACTTC. Translated: CASSLTLAGGGREQYF. V usage is TRBV7-2 and J usage is TRBJ2-7, with 11 bases identical to TRBD2. The CDR3 sequence is 16 residues long. CDR1 and CDR2 from the germline V gene are SGHTA and FQGNSA. The trim removed 3 bases at V and 7 bases at J, leaving 11 bases unmatched.

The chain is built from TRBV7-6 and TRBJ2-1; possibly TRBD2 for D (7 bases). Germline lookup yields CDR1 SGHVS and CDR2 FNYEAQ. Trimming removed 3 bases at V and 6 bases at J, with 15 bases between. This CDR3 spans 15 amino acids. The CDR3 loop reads CASSLKGGGGNEQFF. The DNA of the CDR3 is TGTGCCAGCAGCTTGAAGGGAGGGGGGGGCAATGAGCAGTTCTTC.

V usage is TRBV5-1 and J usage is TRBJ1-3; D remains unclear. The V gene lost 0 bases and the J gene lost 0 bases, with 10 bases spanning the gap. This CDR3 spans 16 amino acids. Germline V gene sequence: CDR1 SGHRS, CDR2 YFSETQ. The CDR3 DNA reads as TGCGCCAGCAGCTTGGTCGGGGAGAGCTCTGGAAACACCATATATTTT. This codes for CASSLVGESSGNTIYF.

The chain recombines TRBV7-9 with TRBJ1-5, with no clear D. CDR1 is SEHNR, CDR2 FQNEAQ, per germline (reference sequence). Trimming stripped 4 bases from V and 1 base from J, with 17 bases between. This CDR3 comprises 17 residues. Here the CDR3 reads CASSSPGGLESNQPQHF. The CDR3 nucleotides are TGTGCCAGCAGCTCTCCGGGAGGGTTAGAAAGCAATCAGCCCCAGCATTTT.

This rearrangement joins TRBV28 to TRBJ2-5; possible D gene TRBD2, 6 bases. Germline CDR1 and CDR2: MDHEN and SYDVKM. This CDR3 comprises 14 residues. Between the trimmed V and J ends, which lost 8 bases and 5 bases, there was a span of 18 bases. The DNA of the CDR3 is TGTGCCAGCGGGAGGCCGGCAGGTGGTGAGACCCAGTACTTC. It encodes CASGRPAGGETQYF. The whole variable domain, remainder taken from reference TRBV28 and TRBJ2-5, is DVKVTQSSRYLVKRTGEKVFLECVQDMDHENMFWYRQDPGLGLRLIYFSYDVKMKEKGDIPEGYSVSREKKERFSLILESASTNQTSMYLCASGRPAGGETQYFGPGTRLLVL.

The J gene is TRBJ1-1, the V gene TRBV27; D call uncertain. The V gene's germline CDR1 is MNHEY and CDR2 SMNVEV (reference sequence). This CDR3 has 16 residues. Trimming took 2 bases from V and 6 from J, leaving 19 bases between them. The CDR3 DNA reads TGTGCCAGCAGTTTACCCCCAGGAACCGGCGTCCCTGAAGCTTTCTTT. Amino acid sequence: CASSLPPGTGVPEAFF.

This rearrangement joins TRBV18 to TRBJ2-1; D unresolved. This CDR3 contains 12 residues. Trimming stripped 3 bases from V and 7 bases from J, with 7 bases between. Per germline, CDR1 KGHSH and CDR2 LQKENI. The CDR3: CASSPDTNEQFF. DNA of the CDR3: TGTGCCAGCTCACCCGATACAAATGAGCAGTTCTTC. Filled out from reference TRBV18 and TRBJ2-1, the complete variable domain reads NAGVMQNPRHLVRRRGQEARLRCSPMKGHSHVYWYRQLPEEGLKFMVYLQKENIIDESGMPKERFSAEFPKEGPSILRIQQVVRGDSAAYFCASSPDTNEQFFGPGTRLTVL.

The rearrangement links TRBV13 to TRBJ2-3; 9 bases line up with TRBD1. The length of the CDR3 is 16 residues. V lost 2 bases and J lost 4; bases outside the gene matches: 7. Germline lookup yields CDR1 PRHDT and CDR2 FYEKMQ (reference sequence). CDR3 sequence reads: CASSLNGQGFSDTQYF. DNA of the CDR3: TGTGCCAGCAGCTTAAATGGACAGGGGTTCTCAGATACGCAGTATTTT.

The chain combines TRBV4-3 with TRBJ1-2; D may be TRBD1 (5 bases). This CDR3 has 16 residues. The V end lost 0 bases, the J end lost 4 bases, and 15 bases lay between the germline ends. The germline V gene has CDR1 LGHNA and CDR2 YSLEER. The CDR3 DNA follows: TGCGCCAGCAGCCAAGAGGTCGGCGGACACACCTATGGCTACACCTTC. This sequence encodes CASSQEVGGHTYGYTF.

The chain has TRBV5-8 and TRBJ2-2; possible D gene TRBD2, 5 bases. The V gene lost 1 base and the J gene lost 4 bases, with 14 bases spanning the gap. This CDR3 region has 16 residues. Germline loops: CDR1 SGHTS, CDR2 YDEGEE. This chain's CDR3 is CASSLMVGVATGELFF. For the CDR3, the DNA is TGTGCCAGCAGCTTGATGGTGGGAGTGGCCACCGGGGAGCTGTTTTTT.

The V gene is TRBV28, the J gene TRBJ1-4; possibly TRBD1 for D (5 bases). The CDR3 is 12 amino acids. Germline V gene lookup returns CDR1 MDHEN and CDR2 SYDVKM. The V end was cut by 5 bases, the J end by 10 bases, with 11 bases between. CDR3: CASSVATAKLFF. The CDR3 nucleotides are TGTGCCAGCAGTGTCGCGACAGCAAAACTGTTTTTT. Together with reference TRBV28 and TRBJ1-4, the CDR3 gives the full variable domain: DVKVTQSSRYLVKRTGEKVFLECVQDMDHENMFWYRQDPGLGLRLIYFSYDVKMKEKGDIPEGYSVSREKKERFSLILESASTNQTSMYLCASSVATAKLFFGSGTQLSVL.

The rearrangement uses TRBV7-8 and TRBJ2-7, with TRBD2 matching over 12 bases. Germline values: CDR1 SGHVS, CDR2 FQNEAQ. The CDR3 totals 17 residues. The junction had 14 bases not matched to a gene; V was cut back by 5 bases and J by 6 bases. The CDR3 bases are TGTGCCAGCAGCCCGGGAACTCTAGCGGGAGGGCCCGCCGAGCAGTACTTC. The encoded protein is CASSPGTLAGGPAEQYF.

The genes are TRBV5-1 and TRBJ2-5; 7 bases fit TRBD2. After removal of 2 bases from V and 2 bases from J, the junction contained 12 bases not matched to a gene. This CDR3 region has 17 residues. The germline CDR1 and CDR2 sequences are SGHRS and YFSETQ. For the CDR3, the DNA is TGCGCCAGCAGCTTCCCCCTCGGCGGCGGGGGACAAGAGACCCAGTACTTC. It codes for CASSFPLGGGGQETQYF.

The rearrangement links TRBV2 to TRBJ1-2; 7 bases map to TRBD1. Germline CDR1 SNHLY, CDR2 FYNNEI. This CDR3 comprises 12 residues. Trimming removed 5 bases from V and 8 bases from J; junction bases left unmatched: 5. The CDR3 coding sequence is TGTGCCAGCAGTTTACAGGGGAGCGGCTACACCTTC. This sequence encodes CASSLQGSGYTF.

CDR3 bases: TGTGCCAGCCGAGCCAAAGGAGAACGGAGCAATGAGCAGTTCTTC. Residues: CASRAKGERSNEQFF. This chain links TRBV19 with TRBJ2-1, with no clear D. The CDR3 contains 15 residues. V lost 9 bases to trimming and J lost 6 bases, with 21 bases between them. Germline loops: CDR1 LNHDA, CDR2 SQIVND (reference sequence). The full variable domain, its missing parts supplied by reference TRBV19 and TRBJ2-1, is DGGITQSPKYLFRKEGQNVTLSCEQNLNHDAMYWYRQDPGQGLRLIYYSQIVNDFQKGDIAEGYSVSREKKESFPLTVTSAQKNPTAFYLCASRAKGERSNEQFFGPGTRLTVL.

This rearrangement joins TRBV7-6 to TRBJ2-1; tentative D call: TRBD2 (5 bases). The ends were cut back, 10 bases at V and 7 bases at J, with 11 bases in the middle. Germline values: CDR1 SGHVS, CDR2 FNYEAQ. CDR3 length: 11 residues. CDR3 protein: CATQRVNEQFF. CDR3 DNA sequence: TGTGCCACGCAGAGGGTTAATGAGCAGTTCTTC.

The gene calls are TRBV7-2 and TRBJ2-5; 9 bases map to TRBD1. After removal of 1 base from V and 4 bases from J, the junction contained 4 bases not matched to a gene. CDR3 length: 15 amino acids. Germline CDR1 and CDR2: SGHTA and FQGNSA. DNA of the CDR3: TGTGCCAGCAGCTTAGACGGGACAGGGATAGAGACCCAGTACTTC. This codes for CASSLDGTGIETQYF.

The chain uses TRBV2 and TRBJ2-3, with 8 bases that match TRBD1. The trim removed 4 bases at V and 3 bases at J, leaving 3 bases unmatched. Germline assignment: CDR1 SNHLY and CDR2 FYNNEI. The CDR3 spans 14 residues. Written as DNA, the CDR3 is TGTGCCAGCAGTGGTCAGGGGGCAACAGATACGCAGTATTTT. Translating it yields CASSGQGATDTQYF.

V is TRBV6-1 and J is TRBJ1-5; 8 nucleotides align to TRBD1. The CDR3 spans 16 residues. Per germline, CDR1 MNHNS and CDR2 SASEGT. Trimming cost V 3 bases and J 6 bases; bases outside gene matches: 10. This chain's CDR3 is CASSDPEDRAAQPQHF. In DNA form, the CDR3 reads TGTGCCAGCAGTGACCCTGAGGACAGGGCGGCTCAGCCCCAGCATTTT.

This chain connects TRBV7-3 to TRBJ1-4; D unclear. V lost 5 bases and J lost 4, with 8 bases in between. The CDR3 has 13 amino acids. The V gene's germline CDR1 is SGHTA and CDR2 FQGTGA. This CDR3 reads CASSDYSNEKLFF. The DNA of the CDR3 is TGTGCCAGCAGCGACTACAGTAATGAAAAACTGTTTTTT. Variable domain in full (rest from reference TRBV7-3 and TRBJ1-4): GAGVSQTPSNKVTEKGKYVELRCDPISGHTALYWYRQSLGQGPEFLIYFQGTGAADDSGLPNDRFFAVRPEGSVSTLKIQRTERGDSAVYLCASSDYSNEKLFFGSGTQLSVL.

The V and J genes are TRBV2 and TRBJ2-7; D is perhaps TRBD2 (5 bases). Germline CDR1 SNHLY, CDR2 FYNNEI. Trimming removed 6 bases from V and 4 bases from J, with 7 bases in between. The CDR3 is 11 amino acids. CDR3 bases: TGTGCCAGCAGCGAGGGTTACGAGCAGTACTTC. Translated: CASSEGYEQYF.

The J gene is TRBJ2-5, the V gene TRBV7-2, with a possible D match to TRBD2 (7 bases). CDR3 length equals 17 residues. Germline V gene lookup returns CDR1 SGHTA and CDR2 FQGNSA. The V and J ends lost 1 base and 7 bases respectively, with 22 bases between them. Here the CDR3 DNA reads TGTGCCAGCAGCTTAGAGGGTAGTCGGGGGGCTACGGGGACCCAGTACTTC. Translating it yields CASSLEGSRGATGTQYF.

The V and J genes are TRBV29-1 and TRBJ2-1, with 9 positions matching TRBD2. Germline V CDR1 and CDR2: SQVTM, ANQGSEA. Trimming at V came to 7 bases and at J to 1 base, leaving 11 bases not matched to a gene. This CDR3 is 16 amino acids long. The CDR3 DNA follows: TGCAGCGGTAGGGGTGTAGCGGGAGTTTCCTACAATGAGCAGTTCTTC. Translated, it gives CSGRGVAGVSYNEQFF.

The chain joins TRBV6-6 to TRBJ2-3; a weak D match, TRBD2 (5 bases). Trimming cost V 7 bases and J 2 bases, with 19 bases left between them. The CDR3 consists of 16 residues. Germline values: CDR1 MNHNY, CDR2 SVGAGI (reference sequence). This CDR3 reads CASTHQEGPFTDTQYF. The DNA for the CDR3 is TGTGCCAGCACCCATCAAGAGGGTCCCTTCACAGATACGCAGTATTTT.

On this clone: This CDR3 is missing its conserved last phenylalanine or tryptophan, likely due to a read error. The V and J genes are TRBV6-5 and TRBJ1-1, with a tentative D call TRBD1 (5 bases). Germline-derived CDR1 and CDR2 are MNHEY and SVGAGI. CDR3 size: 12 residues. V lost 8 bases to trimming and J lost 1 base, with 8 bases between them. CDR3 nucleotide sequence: TGTGCCAGCCATGGACAGAACACTGAAGCTTTCCTT. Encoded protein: CASHGQNTEAFL.

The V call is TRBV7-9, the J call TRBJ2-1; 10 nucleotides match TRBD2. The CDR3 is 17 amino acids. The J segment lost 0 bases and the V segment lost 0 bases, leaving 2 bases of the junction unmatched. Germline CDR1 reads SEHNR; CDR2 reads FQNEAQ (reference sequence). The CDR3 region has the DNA TGTGCCAGCAGCTTAGCTGTAGCGGGGGGCTCCTACAATGAGCAGTTCTTC. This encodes CASSLAVAGGSYNEQFF.

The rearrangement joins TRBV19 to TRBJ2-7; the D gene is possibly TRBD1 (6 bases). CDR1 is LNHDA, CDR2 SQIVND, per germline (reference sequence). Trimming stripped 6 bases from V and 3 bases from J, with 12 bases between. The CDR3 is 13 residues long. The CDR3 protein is CASSPGQFYEQYF. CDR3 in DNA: TGTGCCAGTAGCCCCGGACAGTTCTACGAGCAGTACTTC.

The CDR3 bases are TGTGCCAGCAGCTTAGCAGTCGAGCAGTACTTC. Translating it yields CASSLAVEQYF. The genes are TRBV13 and TRBJ2-7, with D unresolved. Germline CDR1 is PRHDT and CDR2 is FYEKMQ (reference sequence). The CDR3 has 11 residues. Deletions cut 1 base from V and 6 bases from J, with 4 bases between.